Listed here are 2 T cell receptor beta chains from one sample, sequenced in a study of cytomegalovirus exposure and HLA in healthy donors. The PCR made use of 60 Vbeta and 13 Jbeta primers. Repertoires were generated with immunoSEQ multiplex PCR, while TCRdb's copy carries only in-frame clones and drops some. Among about 120,000 clones listed, about 80% were seen once. Sample: PBMCs. The source is a man under 40 in good health and CMV-seropositive.

Comments on this clone: It is likely a read error, because the conserved phenylalanine at the end of the CDR3 is missing. Because the CDR3's place on the DNA is in doubt, the DNA is left out and the CDR3 is given as listed by TCRdb. The rearrangement joins TRBV2 to TRBJ1-3; no check of the table's D call, TRBD1, against the DNA was made. The CDR3 is 12 amino acids in total, end residues counted. Germline CDR1 is SNHLY and CDR2 is FYNNEI. CDR3 loop: CASSVITGTVLI.

This chain uses TRBV4-2 with TRBJ1-2, with D uncertain. The CDR3 consists of 14 residues. Deletions cut 3 bases from V and 8 bases from J, with 16 bases between. From germline, CDR1 is LGHNA and CDR2 YNFKEQ. CDR3 DNA: TGTGCCAGCAGCCAGGTCGGGGAGGGTGGAGGCTACACCTTC. Encoded protein: CASSQVGEGGGYTF.